Below, 10 T cell receptor beta chains from the same sample are listed, as sequenced in a study of CD8 T cells in ankylosing spondylitis. These receptors' targets are unknown. Points from the study as a whole: What appeared characteristic of ankylosing spondylitis blood was a TCR beta motif of eight or nine highly homologous variants.

One entry per CDR3 protein, called by TCRdb with MiXCR from the 5' RACE reads. The sample yields roughly 670,000 distinct CDR3 sequences, 15% to 20% seen once. The source material was blood, either unsorted or a sorted T cell fraction (not recorded which). All receptors come from a male donor with ankylosing spondylitis.

This clonotype was found a few times. The V gene is TRBV25-1, the J gene TRBJ2-5, with unresolved D. Trimming took off 4 bases at V and 5 bases at J, with 8 bases between the two ends. This CDR3 comprises 12 residues. Germline V gene sequence: CDR1 MGHDK, CDR2 SYGVNS. CDR3 residues: CASSVVAETQYF. In DNA form, the CDR3 reads TGTGCCAGCAGTGTGGTCGCGGAGACCCAGTACTTC.

This clonotype was counted between two and nine times. The chain employs TRBV9 and TRBJ2-7, with D maybe TRBD2 (5 bases). Germline V CDR1 and CDR2: SGDLS, YYNGEE. There are 14 residues in the CDR3. Trimming stripped 0 bases from V and 5 bases from J, with 12 bases between. The CDR3 DNA is TGTGCCAGCAGCGTAGACGGGGTTCGGGACGAGCAGTACTTC. Protein sequence: CASSVDGVRDEQYF.

The chain links TRBV27 to TRBJ2-2, with 12 nucleotides matching TRBD2. With 6 bases clipped from V and 5 bases from J, the junction kept 10 bases outside the gene matches. The CDR3 covers 17 residues. Per germline, CDR1 MNHEY and CDR2 SMNVEV (reference sequence). DNA for the CDR3: TGTGCCAGCAGCGGACTAGCGGGACCCCGAGGAACCGGGGAGCTGTTTTTT. It specifies CASSGLAGPRGTGELFF.

With respect to this clonotype: No conserved phenylalanine or tryptophan ends this CDR3, so it is likely a read error. CDR3 amino acids: CSVRGSQAGGGYTL. The CDR3 region has the DNA TGCAGCGTTCGAGGGTCCCAGGCGGGTGGCGGCTACACCCTC. V is TRBV29-1 and J is TRBJ1-2; D gene uncertain. Per the germline V gene, CDR1 is SQVTM and CDR2 is ANQGSEA. The V gene lost 5 bases and the J gene lost 8 bases, with 21 bases spanning the gap. CDR3 length: 14 residues.

This chain links TRBV27 with TRBJ2-1; 11 bases are shared with TRBD1. Germline CDR1 is MNHEY and CDR2 is SMNVEV (reference sequence). Unmatched junction bases numbered 10, after V lost 5 bases and J lost 7 bases. The CDR3 extends over 16 amino acids. The CDR3 is CASSLYGTGGGNEQFF. The CDR3, as DNA: TGTGCCAGCAGTCTGTACGGGACAGGGGGAGGAAATGAGCAGTTCTTC.

The rearrangement links TRBV18 to TRBJ2-2; D unclear. Germline values: CDR1 KGHSH, CDR2 LQKENI. Trimming left V 10 bases short and J 1 base short, with 10 bases between. The CDR3 has 13 residues. The CDR3, as DNA: TGTGCCACCTCCCTGGGGAACACCGGGGAGCTGTTTTTT. Translated: CATSLGNTGELFF. Variable domain in full (rest from reference TRBV18 and TRBJ2-2): NAGVMQNPRHLVRRRGQEARLRCSPMKGHSHVYWYRQLPEEGLKFMVYLQKENIIDESGMPKERFSAEFPKEGPSILRIQQVVRGDSAAYFCATSLGNTGELFFGEGSRLTVL.

CDR3 region: CASSQATSGGVRETQYF. Written as DNA, the CDR3 is TGTGCCAGCAGCCAAGCGACTAGCGGGGGGGTCCGGGAGACCCAGTACTTC. J is TRBJ2-5 and V is TRBV3-1, with 14 bases matching TRBD2. Trimming took 1 base from V and 5 from J; bases not matched to a gene: 6. CDR1 LGHDT and CDR2 YNNKEL come from the germline V gene (reference sequence). The CDR3 totals 17 residues.

This clonotype has at least ten counts. The V and J genes are TRBV12-3 or TRBV12-4 and TRBJ1-1; D unclear. The CDR3 loop spans 13 amino acids. Trimming took off 2 bases at V and 6 bases at J, with 10 bases between the two ends. The CDR3 bases are TGTGCCAGCAGTTTATCCGACCCCGCTGAAGCTTTCTTT. Translation gives CASSLSDPAEAFF.

The table lists this clonotype with a few counts. The chain has TRBV10-3 and TRBJ2-1, with 7 bases lining up with TRBD2. V lost 4 bases and J lost 4; bases outside the gene matches: 10. CDR3 length equals 16 residues. CDR1 ENHRY and CDR2 SYGVKD come from the germline V gene. Written as DNA, the CDR3 is TGTGCCATCAGTGGTAGTATAAGCGGGATTTACAATGAGCAGTTCTTC. Its translation: CAISGSISGIYNEQFF.

The chain employs TRBV4-1 and TRBJ2-7, with D tentatively TRBD1 (6 bases). The CDR3 length is 14 residues. The V end was cut by 2 bases, the J end by 4 bases, with 12 bases between. In germline, CDR1 is MGHRA, CDR2 YSYEKL. The CDR3 spells CASSQLQGEYEQYF. Written as DNA, the CDR3 is TGCGCCAGCAGCCAACTACAGGGAGAGTACGAGCAGTACTTC.